The 30 T cell receptor beta chains below come from one sample, sequenced in a study of blood T cells in healthy people across ages. The second PCR ran about 6 to 12 cycles with a sample-barcoded 5' primer and J-beta primers. MiXCR, run by TCRdb on the 5' RACE reads, gives a single entry per CDR3 protein. Here the sample spans roughly 1.5 million distinct CDR3 sequences, 35% to 45% being singletons. Sequenced sample: blood. Receptors were obtained from a woman aged 18-29 years in good health.

This chain connects TRBV20-1 to TRBJ2-1; TRBD2 agrees at 7 bases. Germline trimming cut 5 bases from V and 6 bases from J; bases unmatched to any gene: 7. Per germline, CDR1 DFQATT and CDR2 SNEGSKA (reference sequence). CDR3 length: 13 residues. The CDR3 region has the DNA TGCAGTGCTGCCGGGACTATGATCAATGAGCAGTTCTTC. This gives the protein CSAAGTMINEQFF.

The CDR3 coding sequence is TGTGCCAGCAGGCTAGCGTTCAGCCCCTACAATGAGCAGTACTTC. As protein: CASRLAFSPYNEQYF. This chain links TRBV27 with TRBJ2-1; D is perhaps TRBD2 (6 bases). The last part of the DNA fits TRBJ2-7 better; the J call may be wrong. From germline, CDR1 is MNHEY and CDR2 SMNVEV (reference sequence). The CDR3 consists of 15 residues.

This clonotype was recorded at least ten times. The chain combines TRBV12-3 or TRBV12-4 with TRBJ2-1, with 10 bases lining up with TRBD2. V was clipped by 5 bases and J by 6 bases; unmatched bases: 10. The CDR3 consists of 16 residues. The DNA for the CDR3 is TGTGCCAGCAGTCCTAGAGCGGGAGGGCCCCGCAATGAGCAGTTCTTC. This encodes CASSPRAGGPRNEQFF.

Here the CDR3 reads CSARVQGATDTQYF. The CDR3 coding sequence is TGCAGTGCTAGAGTACAGGGGGCTACAGATACGCAGTATTTT. The V and J genes are TRBV20-1 and TRBJ2-3; 9 bases map to TRBD1. This CDR3 is 14 amino acids long. Germline V gives CDR1 DFQATT, CDR2 SNEGSKA (reference sequence). V dropped 1 base and J dropped 3; count of bases not matched to a gene: 2.

This clonotype has a count of ten or more. The rearrangement joins TRBV4-3 to TRBJ2-5; 7 bases align to TRBD2. V lost 1 base to trimming and J lost 4 bases; unmatched junction nucleotides: 6. Per the germline V gene, CDR1 is LGHNA and CDR2 is YSLEER. This CDR3 comprises 15 residues. The CDR3 DNA sequence: TGCGCCAGCAGCCAAGGAGAGACTAGCAGAGAGACCCAGTACTTC. Translation gives CASSQGETSRETQYF.

V usage is TRBV20-1 and J usage is TRBJ2-7; no clear D. Germline-derived CDR1 and CDR2 are DFQATT and SNEGSKA (reference sequence). V was trimmed by 5 bases and J by 5 bases, leaving 19 bases between them. This CDR3 is 14 amino acids long. CDR3 in amino acids: CSAWVAVPGNEQYF. The CDR3 nucleotides are TGCAGTGCTTGGGTGGCGGTCCCGGGTAACGAGCAGTACTTC.

The V gene is TRBV9, the J gene TRBJ1-2; 7 bases align to TRBD1. Germline CDR1 is SGDLS and CDR2 is YYNGEE. V dropped 3 bases and J dropped 6; count of bases not matched to a gene: 8. CDR3 length: 14 residues. The DNA of the CDR3 is TGTGCCAGCAGCGGCCTCACGGACAGGAATGGCTACACCTTC. Protein: CASSGLTDRNGYTF.

The chain recombines TRBV20-1 with TRBJ2-7, with D perhaps matching TRBD1 or TRBD2 (6 bases each). The CDR3 loop spans 14 amino acids. V was shortened by 1 base and J by 6 bases, with 16 bases between the two germline ends. CDR1 DFQATT and CDR2 SNEGSKA come from the germline V gene (reference sequence). For the CDR3, the DNA is TGCAGTGCTAGAGTTCCGGGGGCGAGAGCCGAGCAGTACTTC. Amino acid sequence: CSARVPGARAEQYF.

A few counts support this clonotype. This sequence joins TRBV2 and TRBJ2-1; TRBD2 aligns across 13 bases. The V gene's germline CDR1 is SNHLY and CDR2 FYNNEI. With V trimmed by 2 bases and J by 8 bases, 6 bases remained unmatched. CDR3 size: 16 residues. In nucleotides, the CDR3 is TGTGCCAGCAGTGAACTTACTAGCGGGAGGGCCCATGAGCAGTTCTTC. It specifies CASSELTSGRAHEQFF.

CDR3 sequence (DNA): TGTGCCAGCAGCGTAGGACCTACAGTGAACACTGAAGCTTTCTTT. Translated, it gives CASSVGPTVNTEAFF. The chain links TRBV9 to TRBJ1-1, with D unresolved. The V gene lost 0 bases and the J gene lost 0 bases, with 9 bases spanning the gap. CDR3 size: 15 residues. In germline, CDR1 is SGDLS, CDR2 YYNGEE.

This clonotype has a handful of counts. The V and J genes are TRBV20-1 and TRBJ1-6; no definite D call. V lost 4 bases and J lost 9, with 13 bases in between. From germline, CDR1 is DFQATT and CDR2 SNEGSKA (reference sequence). This CDR3 spans 13 amino acids. CDR3 residues: CSATIYSSSPLHF. The CDR3 nucleotides read TGCAGTGCTACCATTTATAGTAGTTCACCCCTCCACTTT.

CDR3 protein: CASSQDARTNYEQFF. DNA for the CDR3: TGCGCCAGCAGCCAAGACGCCAGGACAAACTACGAGCAGTTCTTC. This sequence joins TRBV4-3 and TRBJ2-1; D might be TRBD1 (5 bases). The CDR3 runs 15 residues. Trimming removed 0 bases at V and 10 bases at J, with 16 bases between. The germline gives CDR1 LGHNA, CDR2 YSLEER.

The DNA of the CDR3 is TGTGCCAGCAACCCTGCGCGGGGGAACTACAATGAGCAGTTCTTC. Encoded protein: CASNPARGNYNEQFF. The chain uses TRBV7-9 and TRBJ2-1, with TRBD2 identical over 7 bases. Germline V lookup: CDR1 SEHNR, CDR2 FQNEAQ (reference sequence). The CDR3 sequence is 15 residues long. J gave up 3 bases and V 7 bases, and 9 bases lay outside the gene matches.

V usage is TRBV5-1 and J usage is TRBJ1-1; tentatively, D is TRBD1 (5 bases). Germline V gives CDR1 SGHRS, CDR2 YFSETQ. V was pared by 0 bases and J by 5 bases, with 14 bases between. The CDR3 spans 15 residues. The CDR3, as DNA: TGCGCCAGCAGCTTGGATAGGCAGAGGGGAACTGAAGCTTTCTTT. Its protein is CASSLDRQRGTEAFF.

The chain combines TRBV4-1 with TRBJ2-5; 11 bases are a match to TRBD2. The CDR3 is made up of 15 amino acids. Germline values: CDR1 MGHRA, CDR2 YSYEKL. V lost 1 base, J lost 11 bases, and 9 bases stayed unmatched. CDR3 residues: CASSQAGLAGGEQYF. The CDR3 bases are TGCGCCAGCAGCCAAGCAGGTCTAGCGGGGGGTGAGCAGTACTTC.

The rearrangement links TRBV12-3 or TRBV12-4 to TRBJ2-1; D is unresolved. The CDR3 spans 14 residues. V was trimmed by 0 bases and J by 8 bases, leaving 11 bases between them. CDR3 region: CASSLAGWRYEQFF. As DNA, the CDR3 is TGTGCCAGCAGTTTAGCGGGATGGCGGTATGAGCAGTTCTTC.

The V call is TRBV6-6, the J call TRBJ1-2, with D possibly being TRBD1 (6 bases). This CDR3 contains 12 residues. Trimming shortened V by 6 bases and J by 8 bases, and 13 bases separated the two germline ends. The V gene's germline CDR1 is MNHNY and CDR2 SVGAGI (reference sequence). For the CDR3, the DNA is TGTGCCAGCAGACGACAGGCGGGGGGCTACACCTTC. This gives the protein CASRRQAGGYTF.

This chain links TRBV5-4 with TRBJ2-5; D remains ambiguous. There are 11 residues in the CDR3. Germline V gene lookup returns CDR1 SGHNT and CDR2 YYREEE (reference sequence). Trimming pared 0 bases from V and 12 bases from J, leaving 9 bases between. DNA of the CDR3: TGTGCCAGCAGCTTGGGTCTCTTCGAGTACTTC. It specifies CASSLGLFEYF.

This clonotype was counted a few times. The chain employs TRBV4-1 and TRBJ1-5; 11 positions match TRBD1. The J segment lost 4 bases and the V segment lost 5 bases, leaving 7 bases of the junction unmatched. Germline lookup yields CDR1 MGHRA and CDR2 YSYEKL. CDR3 size: 16 residues. The CDR3 coding sequence is TGCGCCAGCAGCACCGGGACAGGGGGAACGAATCAGCCCCAGCATTTT. This gives the protein CASSTGTGGTNQPQHF.

This clonotype was recorded a few times. This sequence joins TRBV15 and TRBJ2-7, with D perhaps being TRBD1 or TRBD2 (5 bases each). CDR1 is LNHNV and CDR2 is YYDKDF in the germline V gene (reference sequence). The CDR3 is 18 residues long. V was clipped by 5 bases and J by 1 base, with 24 bases between them. In DNA, the CDR3 is TGTGCCACCAGCGGTTCTGGGACCCGAATGATCTTTTCCTACGAGCAGTACTTC. It yields the protein CATSGSGTRMIFSYEQYF.

This clonotype was seen only a few times. As DNA, the CDR3 is TGTGCCAGCAGTCCCGGGGATCCACCGTATAACACTGAAGCTTTCTTT. Translated, it gives CASSPGDPPYNTEAFF. The chain carries TRBV27 and TRBJ1-1; D remains ambiguous. Trimming took 5 bases from V and 2 from J, leaving 18 bases between them. CDR3 length: 16 residues. In germline, CDR1 is MNHEY, CDR2 SMNVEV (reference sequence).

In nucleotides, the CDR3 is TGTGCCAGCAATACCCGGGGCACAGATACGCAGTATTTT. Translating gives CASNTRGTDTQYF. The chain recombines TRBV27 with TRBJ2-3; D unresolved. CDR1 and CDR2 (germline): MNHEY, SMNVEV (reference sequence). The germline V and J ends were trimmed by 7 bases and 1 base, with 9 bases remaining between them. The CDR3 has 13 amino acids.

This clonotype came up many times. Here the CDR3 reads CASSQLPGQSYEQYF. The CDR3 nucleotides read TGCGCCAGCAGCCAACTACCGGGACAGAGCTACGAGCAGTACTTC. This chain uses TRBV4-3 with TRBJ2-7; TRBD1 aligns across 7 bases. Germline lookup yields CDR1 LGHNA and CDR2 YSLEER. With 2 bases clipped from V and 3 bases from J, the junction kept 7 bases outside the gene matches. This CDR3 spans 15 amino acids.

The chain couples TRBV12-3 or TRBV12-4 to TRBJ2-5; TRBD2 matches at 11 bases. Trimming cost V 6 bases and J 11 bases; bases outside gene matches: 17. The CDR3 runs to 16 residues. CDR3 protein: CASRNSGRAAQNEQYF. CDR3 DNA: TGTGCCAGCAGGAATAGCGGGAGGGCCGCTCAGAATGAGCAGTACTTC.

This clonotype has more than one count but fewer than ten. In DNA form, the CDR3 reads TGTGCCATCCGACTAGAAGGGGCCGAAGAGACCCAGTACTTC. As protein: CAIRLEGAEETQYF. This chain links TRBV10-3 with TRBJ2-5; tentatively, D is TRBD2 (6 bases). The ends were cut back, 8 bases at V and 3 bases at J, with 16 bases in the middle. This CDR3 has 14 residues. The germline gives CDR1 ENHRY, CDR2 SYGVKD.

The rearrangement joins TRBV6-6 to TRBJ1-1, with unresolved D. The CDR3 extends over 15 amino acids. V dropped 0 bases and J dropped 1 base, with 9 bases sitting between them. Germline V lookup: CDR1 MNHNY, CDR2 SVGAGI (reference sequence). The CDR3 protein is CASSYSNLGNTEAFF. The CDR3 nucleotides read TGTGCCAGCAGTTACTCGAATTTGGGGAACACTGAAGCTTTCTTT.

This chain links TRBV25-1 with TRBJ2-1; maybe TRBD1 (6 bases). The ends were cut back, 3 bases at V and 8 bases at J, with 14 bases in the middle. Germline CDR1 MGHDK, CDR2 SYGVNS. The CDR3 has 14 amino acids. The CDR3 spells CASSDNYRAHEQFF. The CDR3 nucleotides are TGTGCCAGCAGTGACAATTACAGGGCCCATGAGCAGTTCTTC.

Worth noting for this clonotype: A read error may account for a junction end that differs from germline. J is TRBJ2-3 and V is TRBV5-1; 11 bases are a match to TRBD1. The CDR3 spans 16 residues. Germline CDR1 SGHRS, CDR2 YFSETQ. CDR3 sequence: CVSSSGTGGGTDTQYF. CDR3 sequence (DNA): TGCGTCAGCAGTTCCGGGACAGGGGGAGGCACAGATACGCAGTATTTT.

This clonotype has only one observation. The V gene is TRBV6-2 or TRBV6-3, the J gene TRBJ1-1, with no clear D. Germline-derived CDR1 and CDR2 are MNHEY and SVGEGT. The germline V and J ends were trimmed by 3 bases and 11 bases, with 22 bases remaining between them. This CDR3 region has 15 residues. Here the CDR3 reads CASSYASRTTVYAFF. Written as DNA, the CDR3 is TGTGCCAGCAGTTATGCAAGCCGAACAACCGTGTATGCTTTCTTT.

The V and J genes are TRBV11-2 and TRBJ2-3; D gene uncertain. The V end was cut by 4 bases, the J end by 2 bases, with 13 bases between. The germline CDR1 and CDR2 sequences are SGHAT and FQNNGV. The CDR3 runs to 15 residues. The CDR3: CASSSPRRFTDTQYF. Written as DNA, the CDR3 is TGTGCCAGCAGCTCCCCTCGCCGATTCACAGATACGCAGTATTTT.